Below are 3 T cell receptor beta chains sequenced from a single sample in a study of blood T cell repertoires in COVID-19. The table came from immunoSEQ multiplex PCR; TCRdb's copy has only in-frame clones and leaves some out. The repertoire holds nearly 45,000 clones, with about 80% as singletons. The sample was peripheral blood. The receptors shown here come from a human donor in a cohort sampled during active COVID-19.

The chain recombines TRBV19 with TRBJ2-7; D perhaps matches TRBD2 (6 bases). With 3 bases removed from V and 5 bases from J, the gap between germline ends came to 20 bases. The V gene's germline CDR1 is LNHDA and CDR2 SQIVND (reference sequence). The CDR3 has 16 amino acids. The DNA of the CDR3 is TGTGCCAGTAGTATGCGGGGTATGGGACGTGGAGACGAGCAGTACTTC. Its protein is CASSMRGMGRGDEQYF.

The V gene is TRBV5-6, the J gene TRBJ1-1; D gene uncertain. CDR1 SGHDT and CDR2 YYEEEE come from the germline V gene. The CDR3 sequence is 15 residues long. V was clipped by 4 bases and J by 1 base, with 14 bases between them. CDR3 bases: TGTGCCAGCAGCCCGGGTCCCGAGTCGAACACTGAAGCTTTCTTT. This codes for CASSPGPESNTEAFF. Supplemented by reference TRBV5-6 and TRBJ1-1, the full variable domain reads DAGVTQSPTHLIKTRGQQVTLRCSPKSGHDTVSWYQQALGQGPQFIFQYYEEEERQRGNFPDRFSGHQFPNYSSELNVNALLLGDSALYLCASSPGPESNTEAFFGQGTRLTVV.

The chain is built from TRBV5-6 and TRBJ1-5; 9 nucleotides line up with TRBD1. V dropped 4 bases and J dropped 7; count of bases not matched to a gene: 12. From germline, CDR1 is SGHDT and CDR2 YYEEEE. CDR3 size: 16 residues. CDR3 in DNA: TGTGCCAGCAGCCCGGGGACAGGGTCGATAGGCCAGCCCCAGCATTTT. As protein: CASSPGTGSIGQPQHF.